These T cell receptor beta chains were read from a single sample in a study of prognosis after radiotherapy for stage I lung cancer. TCRdb itself ran the multiplex PCR reads through MiXCR, one entry per CDR3 protein. The table has more than 15,000 distinct CDR3 sequences, more than 15% seen once. The sample here was PBMCs, taken before or after stereotactic body radiation therapy (not recorded which). These receptors were collected from a donor aged 50 or older with non-small cell lung cancer. Each CDR3 is given without its conserved first and last residue. The order of the fields is J gene, V gene, CDR3 protein.

TRBJ1-2	TRBV29-1	SVESHLGGGGYT
TRBJ1-2	TRBV7-9	ASSLGGEVLYGYT
TRBJ2-2	TRBV5-5	ASSLVTGNTGELF
TRBJ1-1	TRBV6-1	ASSYKAAHLNTEAF
TRBJ2-3	TRBV19	ASSIRPYGTDTQY
TRBJ2-3	TRBV5-1	ASSPASGGKDTQY
TRBJ2-1	TRBV30	ATGQYNEQF
TRBJ1-2	TRBV11-2	ASSRRYRDGYT
TRBJ2-7	TRBV20-1	SARDGGSTYEQY
TRBJ1-2	TRBV7-6	ASSPGTGLNHGYT